Below, one T cell receptor (beta chain) is given with its context. Its antigen is as yet unknown. The data belong to a study of cytomegalovirus exposure and HLA in healthy donors. Study results and limitations: In a later analysis, HLA-associated TCR beta chains were more clonally expanded than equally common others. Reportedly, TCR beta sequences accurately predicted HLA-A and HLA-B alleles in most subjects. The investigators catalogued 180 or so TCR beta chains as cytomegalovirus-associated. Despite most TCR sequences being rare, some public TCRs occurred in many donors.

From germline, CDR1 is MNHNS and CDR2 SASEGT. The CDR3 is 13 residues long. PCR amplification relied on 60 Vbeta primers (plus 13 Jbeta primers). Profiled with immunoSEQ multiplex PCR; TCRdb holds only in-frame clones, not every one. The data contain over 85,000 clones, roughly four fifths of them singletons. Input material: PBMCs. The rearrangement uses TRBV6-1 and TRBJ2-7; D ambiguous. This TCR derives from a man aged 25-40 years in good health and CMV-seronegative. CDR3 in amino acids: CASSEKQLDERYV. In DNA form, the CDR3 reads TGTGCCAGCAGTGAAAAACAGCTCGACGAGCGGTACGTC.